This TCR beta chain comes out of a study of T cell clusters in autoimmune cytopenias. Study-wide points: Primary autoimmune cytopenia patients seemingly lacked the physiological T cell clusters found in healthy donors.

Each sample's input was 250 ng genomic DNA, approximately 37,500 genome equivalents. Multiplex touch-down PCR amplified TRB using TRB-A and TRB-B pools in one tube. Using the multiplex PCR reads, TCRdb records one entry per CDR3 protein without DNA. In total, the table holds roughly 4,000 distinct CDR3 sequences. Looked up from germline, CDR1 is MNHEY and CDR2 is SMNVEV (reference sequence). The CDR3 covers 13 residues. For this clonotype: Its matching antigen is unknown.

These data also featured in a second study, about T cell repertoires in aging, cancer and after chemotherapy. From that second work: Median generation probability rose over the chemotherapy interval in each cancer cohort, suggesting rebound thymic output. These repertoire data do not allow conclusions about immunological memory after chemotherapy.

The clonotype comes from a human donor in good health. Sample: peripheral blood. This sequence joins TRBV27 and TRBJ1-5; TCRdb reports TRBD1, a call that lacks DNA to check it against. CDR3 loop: CASSYQGNQPQHF.